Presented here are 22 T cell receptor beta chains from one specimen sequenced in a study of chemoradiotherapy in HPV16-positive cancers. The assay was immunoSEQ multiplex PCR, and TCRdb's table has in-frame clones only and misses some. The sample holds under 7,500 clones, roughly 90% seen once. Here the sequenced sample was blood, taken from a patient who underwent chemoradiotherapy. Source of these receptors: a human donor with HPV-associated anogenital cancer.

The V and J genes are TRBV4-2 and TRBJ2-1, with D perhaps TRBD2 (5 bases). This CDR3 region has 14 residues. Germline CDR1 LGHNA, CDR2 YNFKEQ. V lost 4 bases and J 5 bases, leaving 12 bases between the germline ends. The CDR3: CASSRPFGNNEQFF. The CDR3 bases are TGTGCCAGCAGCCGACCTTTCGGGAACAATGAGCAGTTCTTC.

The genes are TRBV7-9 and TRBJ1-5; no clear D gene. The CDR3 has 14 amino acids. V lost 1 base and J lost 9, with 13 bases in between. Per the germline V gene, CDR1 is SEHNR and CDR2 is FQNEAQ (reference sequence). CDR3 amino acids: CASSLGGSTVPQHF. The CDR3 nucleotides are TGTGCCAGCAGCTTAGGTGGGAGCACAGTGCCCCAGCATTTT.

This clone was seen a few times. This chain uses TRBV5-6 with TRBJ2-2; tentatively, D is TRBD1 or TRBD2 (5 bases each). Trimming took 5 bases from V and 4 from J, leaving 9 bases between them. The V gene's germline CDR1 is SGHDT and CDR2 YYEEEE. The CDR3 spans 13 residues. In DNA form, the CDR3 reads TGTGCCAGCAGGCTGAGGGGCACCGGGGAGCTGTTTTTT. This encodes CASRLRGTGELFF. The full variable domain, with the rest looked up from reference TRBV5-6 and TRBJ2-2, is DAGVTQSPTHLIKTRGQQVTLRCSPKSGHDTVSWYQQALGQGPQFIFQYYEEEERQRGNFPDRFSGHQFPNYSSELNVNALLLGDSALYLCASRLRGTGELFFGEGSRLTVL.

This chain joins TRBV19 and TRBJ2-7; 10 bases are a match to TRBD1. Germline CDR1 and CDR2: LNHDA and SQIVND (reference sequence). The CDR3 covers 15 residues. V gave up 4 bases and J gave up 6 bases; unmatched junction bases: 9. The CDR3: CASSKSGTGVSEQYF. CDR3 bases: TGTGCCAGTAGTAAGTCAGGGACAGGGGTTTCCGAGCAGTACTTC.

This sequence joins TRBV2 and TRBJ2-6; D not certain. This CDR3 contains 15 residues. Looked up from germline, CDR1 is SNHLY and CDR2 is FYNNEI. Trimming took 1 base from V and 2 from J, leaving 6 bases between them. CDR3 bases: TGTGCCAGCAGTGAAGGATTAGCTGGGGCCAACGTCCTGACTTTC. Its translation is CASSEGLAGANVLTF. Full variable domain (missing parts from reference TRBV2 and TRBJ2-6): EPEVTQTPSHQVTQMGQEVILRCVPISNHLYFYWYRQILGQKVEFLVSFYNNEISEKSEIFDDQFSVERPDGSNFTLKIRSTKLEDSAMYFCASSEGLAGANVLTFGAGSRLTVL.

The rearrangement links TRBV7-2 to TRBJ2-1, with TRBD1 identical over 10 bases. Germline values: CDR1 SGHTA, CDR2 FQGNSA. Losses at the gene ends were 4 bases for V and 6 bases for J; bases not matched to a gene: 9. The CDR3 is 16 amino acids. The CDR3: CASSSRTGTGANEQFF. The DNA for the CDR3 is TGTGCCAGCAGCTCCCGGACCGGGACAGGGGCCAATGAGCAGTTCTTC. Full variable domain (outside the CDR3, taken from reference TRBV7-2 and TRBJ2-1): GAGVSQSPSNKVTEKGKDVELRCDPISGHTALYWYRQSLGQGLEFLIYFQGNSAPDKSGLPSDRFSAERTGGSVSTLTIQRTQQEDSAVYLCASSSRTGTGANEQFFGPGTRLTVL.

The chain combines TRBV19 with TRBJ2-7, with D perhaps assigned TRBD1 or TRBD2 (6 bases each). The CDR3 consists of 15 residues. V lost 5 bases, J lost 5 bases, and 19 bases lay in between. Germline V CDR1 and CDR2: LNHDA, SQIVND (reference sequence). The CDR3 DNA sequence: TGTGCCAGTAGTCGGAGGGGGACCAGTCTCGACGAGCAGTACTTC. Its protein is CASSRRGTSLDEQYF.

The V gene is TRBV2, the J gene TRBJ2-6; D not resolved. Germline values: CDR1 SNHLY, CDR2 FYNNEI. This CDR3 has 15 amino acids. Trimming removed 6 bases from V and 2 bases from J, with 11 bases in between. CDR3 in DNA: TGTGCCAGCAGCCCCCTCGGAACTGGGGCCAACGTCCTGACTTTC. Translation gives CASSPLGTGANVLTF. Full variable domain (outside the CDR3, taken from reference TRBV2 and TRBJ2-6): EPEVTQTPSHQVTQMGQEVILRCVPISNHLYFYWYRQILGQKVEFLVSFYNNEISEKSEIFDDQFSVERPDGSNFTLKIRSTKLEDSAMYFCASSPLGTGANVLTFGAGSRLTVL.

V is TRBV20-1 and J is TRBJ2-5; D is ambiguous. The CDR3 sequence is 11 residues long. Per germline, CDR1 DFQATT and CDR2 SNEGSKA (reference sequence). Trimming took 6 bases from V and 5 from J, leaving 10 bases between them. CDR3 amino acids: CSAPRLETQYF. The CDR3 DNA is TGCAGTGCCCCCCGCCTGGAGACCCAGTACTTC.

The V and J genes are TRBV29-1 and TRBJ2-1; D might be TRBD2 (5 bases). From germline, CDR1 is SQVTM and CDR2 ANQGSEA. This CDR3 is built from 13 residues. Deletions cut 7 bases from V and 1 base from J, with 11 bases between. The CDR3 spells CSGRGLSYNEQFF. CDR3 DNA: TGCAGCGGGAGAGGGCTTTCCTACAATGAGCAGTTCTTC.

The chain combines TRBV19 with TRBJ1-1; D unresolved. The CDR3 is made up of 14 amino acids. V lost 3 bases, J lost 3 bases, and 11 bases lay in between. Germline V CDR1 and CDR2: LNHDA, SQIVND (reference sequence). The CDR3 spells CASSIRFGDTEAFF. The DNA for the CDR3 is TGTGCCAGTAGTATTCGGTTCGGAGACACTGAAGCTTTCTTT.

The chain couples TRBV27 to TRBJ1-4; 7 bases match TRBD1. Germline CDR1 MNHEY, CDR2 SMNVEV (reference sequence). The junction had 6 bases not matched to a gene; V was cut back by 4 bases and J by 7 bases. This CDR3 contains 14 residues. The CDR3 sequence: CASSYTGVGEKLFF. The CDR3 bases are TGTGCCAGCAGTTACACAGGGGTCGGTGAAAAACTGTTTTTT.

As DNA, the CDR3 is TGCGCCAGCAGCCAAACGGAGCAGGGCGATCAGCCCCAGCATTTT. The encoded protein is CASSQTEQGDQPQHF. V gene TRBV4-1 combines with J gene TRBJ1-5; the D gene is possibly TRBD1 (5 bases). V was shortened by 2 bases and J by 5 bases, with 13 bases between the two germline ends. The CDR3 is 15 amino acids. Germline V CDR1 and CDR2: MGHRA, YSYEKL.

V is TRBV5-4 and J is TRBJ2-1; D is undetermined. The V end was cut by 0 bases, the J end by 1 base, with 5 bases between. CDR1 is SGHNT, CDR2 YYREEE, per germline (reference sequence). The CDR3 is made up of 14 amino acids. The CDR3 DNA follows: TGTGCCAGCAGCTTGGTGCAGTCCTACAATGAGCAGTTCTTC. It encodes CASSLVQSYNEQFF. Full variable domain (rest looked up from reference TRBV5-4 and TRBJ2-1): ETGVTQSPTHLIKTRGQQVTLRCSSQSGHNTVSWYQQALGQGPQFIFQYYREEENGRGNFPPRFSGLQFPNYSSELNVNALELDDSALYLCASSLVQSYNEQFFGPGTRLTVL.

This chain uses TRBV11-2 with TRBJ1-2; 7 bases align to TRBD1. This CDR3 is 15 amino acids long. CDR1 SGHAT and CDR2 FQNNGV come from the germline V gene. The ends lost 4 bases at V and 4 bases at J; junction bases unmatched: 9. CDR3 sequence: CASSSPRGTVYGYTF. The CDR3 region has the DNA TGTGCCAGCAGCTCACCTCGGGGGACAGTCTATGGCTACACCTTC.

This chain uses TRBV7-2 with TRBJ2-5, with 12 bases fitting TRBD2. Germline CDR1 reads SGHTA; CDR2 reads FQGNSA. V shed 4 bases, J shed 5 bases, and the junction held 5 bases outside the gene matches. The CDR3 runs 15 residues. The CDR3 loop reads CASSSSGRAGETQYF. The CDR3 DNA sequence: TGTGCCAGCAGCTCTAGCGGGAGGGCCGGGGAGACCCAGTACTTC.

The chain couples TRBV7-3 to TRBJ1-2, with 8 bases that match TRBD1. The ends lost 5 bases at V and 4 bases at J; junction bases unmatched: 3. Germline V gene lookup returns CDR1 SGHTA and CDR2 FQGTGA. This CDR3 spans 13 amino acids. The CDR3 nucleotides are TGTGCCAGCAGCGACAGGGGCGGCTATGGCTACACCTTC. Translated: CASSDRGGYGYTF.

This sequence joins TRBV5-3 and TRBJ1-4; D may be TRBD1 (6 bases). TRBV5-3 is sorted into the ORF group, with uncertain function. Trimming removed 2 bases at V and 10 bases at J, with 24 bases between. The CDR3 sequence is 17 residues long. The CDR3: CARSLNLVTGPYAKLFF. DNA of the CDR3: TGTGCCAGAAGCTTAAATTTGGTGACAGGCCCATATGCAAAACTGTTTTTT.

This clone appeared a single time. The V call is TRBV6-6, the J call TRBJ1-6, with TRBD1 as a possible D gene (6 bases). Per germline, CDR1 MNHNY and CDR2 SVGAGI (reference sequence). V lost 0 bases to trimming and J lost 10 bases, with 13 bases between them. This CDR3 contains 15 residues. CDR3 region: CASSYSQGVKSPLHF. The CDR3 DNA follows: TGTGCCAGCAGTTACTCACAGGGTGTAAAGTCACCCCTCCACTTT.

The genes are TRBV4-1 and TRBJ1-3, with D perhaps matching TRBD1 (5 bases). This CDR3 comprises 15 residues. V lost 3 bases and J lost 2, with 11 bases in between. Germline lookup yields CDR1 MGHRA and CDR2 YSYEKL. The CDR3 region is CASSHGGGTGNTIYF. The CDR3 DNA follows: TGCGCCAGCAGCCACGGGGGAGGGACTGGAAACACCATATATTTT.

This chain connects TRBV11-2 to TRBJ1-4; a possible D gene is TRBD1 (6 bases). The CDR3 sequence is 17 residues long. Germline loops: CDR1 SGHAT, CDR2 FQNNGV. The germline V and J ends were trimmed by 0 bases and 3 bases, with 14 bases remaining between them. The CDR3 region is CASSLDRGGLANEKLFF. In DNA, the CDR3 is TGTGCCAGCAGCTTAGACCGGGGGGGGCTGGCTAATGAAAAACTGTTTTTT. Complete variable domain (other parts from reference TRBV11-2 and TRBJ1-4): EAGVAQSPRYKIIEKRQSVAFWCNPISGHATLYWYQQILGQGPKLLIQFQNNGVVDDSQLPKDRFSAERLKGVDSTLKIQPAKLEDSAVYLCASSLDRGGLANEKLFFGSGTQLSVL.

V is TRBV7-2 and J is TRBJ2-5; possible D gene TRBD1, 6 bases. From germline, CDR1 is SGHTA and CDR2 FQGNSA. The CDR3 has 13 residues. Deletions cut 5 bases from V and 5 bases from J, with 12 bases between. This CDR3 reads CASSVDQGETQYF. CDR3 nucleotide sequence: TGTGCCAGCAGCGTAGATCAGGGGGAGACCCAGTACTTC.